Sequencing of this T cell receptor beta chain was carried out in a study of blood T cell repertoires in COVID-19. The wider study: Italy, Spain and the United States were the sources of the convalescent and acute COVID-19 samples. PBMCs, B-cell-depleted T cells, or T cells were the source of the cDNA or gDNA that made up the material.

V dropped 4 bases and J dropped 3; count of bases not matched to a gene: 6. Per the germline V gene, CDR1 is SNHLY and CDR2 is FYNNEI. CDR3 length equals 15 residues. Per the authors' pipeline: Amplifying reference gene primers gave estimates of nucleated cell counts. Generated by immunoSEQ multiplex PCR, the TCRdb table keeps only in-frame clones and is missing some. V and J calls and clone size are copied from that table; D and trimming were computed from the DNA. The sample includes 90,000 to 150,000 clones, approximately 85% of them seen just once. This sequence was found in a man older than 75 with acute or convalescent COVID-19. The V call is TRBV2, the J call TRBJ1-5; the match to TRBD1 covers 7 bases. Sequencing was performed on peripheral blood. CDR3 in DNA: TGTGCCAGCAGTGCGAACAGGGGCTCCAATCAGCCCCAGCATTTT. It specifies CASSANRGSNQPQHF.